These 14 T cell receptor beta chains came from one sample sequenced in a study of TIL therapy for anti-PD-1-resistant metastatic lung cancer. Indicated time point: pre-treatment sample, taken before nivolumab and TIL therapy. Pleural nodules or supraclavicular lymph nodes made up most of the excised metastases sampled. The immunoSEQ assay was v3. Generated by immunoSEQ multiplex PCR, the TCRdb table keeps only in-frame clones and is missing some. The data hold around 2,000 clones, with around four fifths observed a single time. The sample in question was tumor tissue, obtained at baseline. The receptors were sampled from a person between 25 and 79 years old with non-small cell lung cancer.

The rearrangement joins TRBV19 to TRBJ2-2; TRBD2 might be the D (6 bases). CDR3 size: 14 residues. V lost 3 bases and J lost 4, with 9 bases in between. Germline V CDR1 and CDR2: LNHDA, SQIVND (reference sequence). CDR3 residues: CASSMGGTTGELFF. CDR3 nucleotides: TGTGCCAGTAGTATGGGGGGAACCACCGGGGAGCTGTTTTTT.

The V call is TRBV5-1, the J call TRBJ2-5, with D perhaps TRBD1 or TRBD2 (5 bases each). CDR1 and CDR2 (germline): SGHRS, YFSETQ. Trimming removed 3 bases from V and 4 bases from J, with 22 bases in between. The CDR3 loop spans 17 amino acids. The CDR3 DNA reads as TGCGCCAGCAGCTGGGAACCCCCTTGGGGGAGTCGAGAGACCCAGTACTTC. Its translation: CASSWEPPWGSRETQYF.

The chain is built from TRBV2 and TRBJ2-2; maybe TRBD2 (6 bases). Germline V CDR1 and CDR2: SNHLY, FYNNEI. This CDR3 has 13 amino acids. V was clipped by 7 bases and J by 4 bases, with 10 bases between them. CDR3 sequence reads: CASNRDSTGELFF. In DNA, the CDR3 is TGTGCCAGCAATCGGGACTCCACCGGGGAGCTGTTTTTT.

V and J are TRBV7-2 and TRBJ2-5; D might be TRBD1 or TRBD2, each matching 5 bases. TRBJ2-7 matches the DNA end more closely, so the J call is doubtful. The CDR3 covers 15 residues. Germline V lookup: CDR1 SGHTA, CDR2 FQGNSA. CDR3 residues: CASSLDGTTGYEQYF. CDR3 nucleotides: TGTGCCAGCAGCTTAGATGGGACGACCGGCTACGAGCAGTACTTC.

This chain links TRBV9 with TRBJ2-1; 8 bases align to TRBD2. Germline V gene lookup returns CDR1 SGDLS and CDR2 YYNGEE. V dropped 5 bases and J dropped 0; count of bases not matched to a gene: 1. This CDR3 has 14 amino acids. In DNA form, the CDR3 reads TGTGCCAGCAGGAGCGGGAGCTCCTACAATGAGCAGTTCTTC. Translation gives CASRSGSSYNEQFF.

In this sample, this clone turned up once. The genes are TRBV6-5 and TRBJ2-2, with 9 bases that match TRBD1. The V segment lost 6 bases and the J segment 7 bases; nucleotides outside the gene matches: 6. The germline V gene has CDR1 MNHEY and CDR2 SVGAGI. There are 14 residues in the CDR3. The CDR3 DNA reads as TGTGCCAGCAGAACAGGGGGCGCGGACGGGGAGCTGTTTTTT. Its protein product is CASRTGGADGELFF.

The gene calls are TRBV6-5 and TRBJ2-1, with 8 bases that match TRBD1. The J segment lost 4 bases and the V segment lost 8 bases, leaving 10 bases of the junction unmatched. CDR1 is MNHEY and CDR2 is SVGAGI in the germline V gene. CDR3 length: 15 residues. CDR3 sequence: CASFEDRAVYNEQFF. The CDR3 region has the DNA TGTGCCAGCTTTGAGGACAGGGCGGTTTACAATGAGCAGTTCTTC.

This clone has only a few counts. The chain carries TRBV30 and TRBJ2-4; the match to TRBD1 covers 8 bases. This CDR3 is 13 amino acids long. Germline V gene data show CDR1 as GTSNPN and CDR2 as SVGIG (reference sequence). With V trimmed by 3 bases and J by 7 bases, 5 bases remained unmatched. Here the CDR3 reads CAWRLQGANIQYF. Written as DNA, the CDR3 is TGTGCCTGGAGGCTTCAGGGGGCGAACATTCAGTACTTC.

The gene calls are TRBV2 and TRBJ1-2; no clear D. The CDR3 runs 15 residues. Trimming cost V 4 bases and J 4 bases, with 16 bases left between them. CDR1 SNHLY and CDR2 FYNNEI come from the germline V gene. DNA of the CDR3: TGTGCCAGCAGTGCCACACGGGTAGGAGTCTATGGCTACACCTTC. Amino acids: CASSATRVGVYGYTF.

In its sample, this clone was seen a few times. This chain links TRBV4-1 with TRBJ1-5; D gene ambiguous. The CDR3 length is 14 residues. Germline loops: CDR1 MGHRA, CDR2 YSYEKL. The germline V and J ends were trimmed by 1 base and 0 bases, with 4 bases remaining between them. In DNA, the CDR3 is TGCGCCAGCAGCCAAGGGCGTAGCAATCAGCCCCAGCATTTT. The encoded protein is CASSQGRSNQPQHF.

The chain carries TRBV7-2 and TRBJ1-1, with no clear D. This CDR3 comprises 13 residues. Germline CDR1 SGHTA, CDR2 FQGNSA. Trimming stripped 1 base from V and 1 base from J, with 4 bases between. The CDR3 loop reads CASSLGRNTEAFF. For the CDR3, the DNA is TGTGCCAGCAGCTTAGGGAGGAACACTGAAGCTTTCTTT.

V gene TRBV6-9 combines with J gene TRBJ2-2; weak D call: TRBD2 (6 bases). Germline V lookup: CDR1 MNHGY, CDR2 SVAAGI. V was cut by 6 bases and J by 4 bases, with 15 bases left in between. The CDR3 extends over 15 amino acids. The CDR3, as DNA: TGTGCCAGCAGCCTCTCGACTAGAGGCACCGGGGAGCTGTTTTTT. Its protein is CASSLSTRGTGELFF.

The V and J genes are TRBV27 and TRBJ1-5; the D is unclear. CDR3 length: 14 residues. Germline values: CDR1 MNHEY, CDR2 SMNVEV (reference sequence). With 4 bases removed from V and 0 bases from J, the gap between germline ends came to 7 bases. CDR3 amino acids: CASSYGDSNQPQHF. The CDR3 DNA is TGTGCCAGCAGTTACGGGGATAGCAATCAGCCCCAGCATTTT.

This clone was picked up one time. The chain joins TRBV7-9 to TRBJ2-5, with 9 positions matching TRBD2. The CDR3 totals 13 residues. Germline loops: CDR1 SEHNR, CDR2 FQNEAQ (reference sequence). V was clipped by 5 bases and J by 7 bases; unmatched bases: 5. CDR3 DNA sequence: TGTGCCAGCAGCCAGCGGGAGGAGGGGACCCAGTACTTC. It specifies CASSQREEGTQYF.